This T cell receptor (beta chain) appears in the sequencing data of a study of human T cells and chemical hapten exposure. The overall study: Small pooled library volume differences chiefly drove per-sample TCR yield variation.

In the authors' methods: The median was about 96,000 TCRs per sample, ranging roughly 20,000 to 690,600. TCRdb reprocessed the 5' RACE reads with MiXCR, giving one entry per CDR3 protein. Here the V and J calls rest on TCRdb's processing, not on the authors' analysis. The sample lists about 140,000 distinct CDR3 sequences; over 3.5% were seen once. Total RNA was extracted from unfractionated whole blood. There are a few counts of this clonotype. Losses at the gene ends were 1 base for V and 2 bases for J; bases not matched to a gene: 4. The CDR3 contains 15 residues. CDR1 is MNHEY, CDR2 SVGAGI, per germline.

The TCR sequence derives from a female donor in good health. V usage is TRBV6-5 and J usage is TRBJ2-5; 7 bases fit TRBD1. The CDR3 region is CASSYYRGQQETQYF. The CDR3 DNA reads as TGTGCCAGCAGTTACTATCGGGGACAGCAAGAGACCCAGTACTTC.